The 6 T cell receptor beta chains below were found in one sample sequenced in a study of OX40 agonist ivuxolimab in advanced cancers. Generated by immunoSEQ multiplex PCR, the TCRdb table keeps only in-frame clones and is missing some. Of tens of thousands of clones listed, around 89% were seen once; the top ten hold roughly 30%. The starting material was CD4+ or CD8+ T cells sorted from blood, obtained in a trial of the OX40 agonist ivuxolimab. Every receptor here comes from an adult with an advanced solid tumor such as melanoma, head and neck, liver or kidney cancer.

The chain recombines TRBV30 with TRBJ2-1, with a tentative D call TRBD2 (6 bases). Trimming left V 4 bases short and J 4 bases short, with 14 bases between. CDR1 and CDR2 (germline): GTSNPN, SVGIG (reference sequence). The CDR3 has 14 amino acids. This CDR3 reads CAWTPGTGYNEQFF. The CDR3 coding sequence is TGTGCCTGGACCCCCGGGACTGGGTACAATGAGCAGTTCTTC.

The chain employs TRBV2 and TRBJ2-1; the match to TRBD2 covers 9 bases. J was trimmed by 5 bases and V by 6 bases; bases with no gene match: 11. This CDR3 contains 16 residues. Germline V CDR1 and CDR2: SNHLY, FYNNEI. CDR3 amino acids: CASSRDGGRAHNEQFF. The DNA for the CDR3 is TGTGCCAGCAGCCGGGACGGCGGGAGGGCCCACAATGAGCAGTTCTTC.

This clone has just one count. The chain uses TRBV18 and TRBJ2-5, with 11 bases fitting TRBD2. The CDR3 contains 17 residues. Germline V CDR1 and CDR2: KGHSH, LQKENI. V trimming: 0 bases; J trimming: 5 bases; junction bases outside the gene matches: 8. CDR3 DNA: TGTGCCAGCTCACCACCTCGGACTAGCGGGTACAGGGAGACCCAGTACTTC. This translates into CASSPPRTSGYRETQYF.

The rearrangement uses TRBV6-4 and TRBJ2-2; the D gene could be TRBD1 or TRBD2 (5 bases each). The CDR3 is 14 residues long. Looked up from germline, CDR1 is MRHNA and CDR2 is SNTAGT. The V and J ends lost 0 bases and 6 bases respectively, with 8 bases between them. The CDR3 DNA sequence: TGTGCCAGCAGTGACTCTGGGGACGCCGGGGAGCTGTTTTTT. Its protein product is CASSDSGDAGELFF.

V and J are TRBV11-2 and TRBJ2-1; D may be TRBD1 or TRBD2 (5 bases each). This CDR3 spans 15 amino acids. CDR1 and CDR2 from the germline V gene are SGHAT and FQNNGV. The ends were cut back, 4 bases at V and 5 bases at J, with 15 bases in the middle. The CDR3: CASSSSWGSDNEQFF. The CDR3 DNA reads TGTGCCAGCAGCTCTAGCTGGGGGTCGGACAATGAGCAGTTCTTC.

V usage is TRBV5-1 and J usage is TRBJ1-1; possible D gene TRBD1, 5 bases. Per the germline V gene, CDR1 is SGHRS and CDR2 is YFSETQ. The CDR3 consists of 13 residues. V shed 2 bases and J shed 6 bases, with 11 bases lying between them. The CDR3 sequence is CASSFGGGPEAFF. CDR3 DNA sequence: TGCGCCAGCAGCTTCGGGGGAGGCCCTGAAGCTTTCTTT.